This T cell receptor (beta chain) is from a study of blood T cell repertoires in COVID-19. The assay was immunoSEQ multiplex PCR, and TCRdb's table has in-frame clones only and misses some. The sample records roughly 500,000 clones, roughly 90% being singletons. The V and J ends lost 0 bases and 4 bases respectively, with 12 bases between them. This CDR3 has 15 amino acids. Germline V gene data show CDR1 as LGHDT and CDR2 as YNNKEL (reference sequence). The rearrangement links TRBV3-1 (or the pseudogene TRBV3-2) to TRBJ1-2; D is unresolved. The TCR originated in a woman between 40 and 50 years old who had recovered from COVID-19. The sample was PBMCs or T cells enriched from blood (not recorded which). The CDR3 protein is CASSQDWRVGYGYTF. CDR3 bases: TGTGCCAGCAGCCAAGATTGGAGGGTCGGCTATGGCTACACCTTC.